The 15 T cell receptor beta chains presented below share a single source sample, sequenced in a study of T cell responses to AZD1222 COVID-19 vaccine. Method: immunoSEQ multiplex PCR; TCRdb's copy keeps in-frame clones and lacks some. Of 95,000 to 150,000 clones in the sample, over 75% were seen once. This specimen was peripheral blood, taken on day 0 of AZD1222 vaccination. These receptors came from an adult in good health.

V gene TRBV12-3 or TRBV12-4 combines with J gene TRBJ1-2; D gene unclear. The ends were cut back, 5 bases at V and 2 bases at J, with 9 bases in the middle. The CDR3 is 13 amino acids. DNA of the CDR3: TGTGCCAGCAGTCTTGCAGCGAACTATGGCTACACCTTC. Protein product: CASSLAANYGYTF.

This chain links TRBV7-9 with TRBJ2-5, with 10 bases matching TRBD2. Germline CDR1 and CDR2: SEHNR and FQNEAQ (reference sequence). Trimming removed 4 bases from V and 4 bases from J; junction bases left unmatched: 6. There are 15 residues in the CDR3. CDR3 sequence reads: CASSSGLAKGETQYF. In DNA, the CDR3 is TGTGCCAGCAGCTCGGGACTAGCGAAAGGAGAGACCCAGTACTTC.

The chain has TRBV7-2 and TRBJ2-3, with D possibly matching TRBD2 (5 bases). V was shortened by 1 base and J by 2 bases, with 13 bases between the two germline ends. The germline gives CDR1 SGHTA, CDR2 FQGNSA. The CDR3 spans 16 residues. The CDR3 DNA reads TGTGCCAGCAGCTTAGAGGGTGGACTCCTCACAGATACGCAGTATTTT. Its translation is CASSLEGGLLTDTQYF.

This clone was recorded only once. Written as DNA, the CDR3 is TGTGCCAGCAGATACAGGGATGGTGGCAAAAACATTCAGTACTTC. It encodes CASRYRDGGKNIQYF. The chain uses TRBV6-5 and TRBJ2-4; D is perhaps TRBD1 (6 bases). V lost 6 bases and J lost 3, with 15 bases in between. Germline values: CDR1 MNHEY, CDR2 SVGAGI. This CDR3 has 15 residues.

This clone was observed a single time. J is TRBJ2-3 and V is TRBV7-3; tentative D call: TRBD2 (6 bases). With 5 bases removed from V and 1 base from J, the gap between germline ends came to 10 bases. This CDR3 is built from 14 residues. Germline CDR1 is SGHTA and CDR2 is FQGTGA. For the CDR3, the DNA is TGTGCCAGCAGCCCCTGGGAGGGCACAGATACGCAGTATTTT. It encodes CASSPWEGTDTQYF.

The CDR3 here is CASSAGGGADTQYF. The CDR3 nucleotides read TGTGCCAGCAGTGCGGGAGGGGGCGCAGATACGCAGTATTTT. V is TRBV6-4 and J is TRBJ2-3; possible D gene TRBD2, 8 bases. The CDR3 consists of 14 residues. Trimming took 4 bases from V and 4 from J, leaving 12 bases between them. Germline-derived CDR1 and CDR2 are MRHNA and SNTAGT.

This chain uses TRBV12-5 with TRBJ2-7; weak D call: TRBD1 (5 bases). Trimming pared 0 bases from V and 3 bases from J, leaving 9 bases between. Germline V gives CDR1 LGHNT, CDR2 FRNRAP. This CDR3 has 14 residues. CDR3 residues: CASGLVGQGYEQYF. The CDR3 nucleotides are TGTGCTAGTGGTTTGGTTGGGCAGGGCTACGAGCAGTACTTC.

The chain recombines TRBV27 with TRBJ2-2; 11 bases are a match to TRBD2. The V gene end was trimmed by 3 bases and the J gene end by 2 bases; junction bases not matched to a gene: 5. The CDR3 has 17 residues. Germline V gene data show CDR1 as MNHEY and CDR2 as SMNVEV (reference sequence). The CDR3 nucleotides are TGTGCCAGCAGTTTCCCTACTAGCGGGAGTAACACCGGGGAGCTGTTTTTT. This gives the protein CASSFPTSGSNTGELFF.

This sequence joins TRBV11-3 and TRBJ2-5, with TRBD2 matching over 8 bases. The CDR3 totals 15 residues. Germline-derived CDR1 and CDR2 are SGHNT and YENEEA. Trimming cost V 3 bases and J 1 base; bases outside gene matches: 4. The CDR3 DNA sequence: TGTGCCAGCAGCTTTCGGGGGGGCTTCCAAGAGACCCAGTACTTC. Encoded protein: CASSFRGGFQETQYF.

This rearrangement joins TRBV5-1 to TRBJ2-2; D uncertain. This CDR3 is 15 amino acids long. V dropped 0 bases and J dropped 3 bases, with 9 bases sitting between them. Germline V gene lookup returns CDR1 SGHRS and CDR2 YFSETQ. Here the CDR3 reads CASSLALGDTGELFF. The CDR3 DNA follows: TGCGCCAGCAGCTTGGCCTTAGGAGACACCGGGGAGCTGTTTTTT.

CDR3 DNA sequence: TGTGCCACCAGTGTTAGCGGGAGGGCCTCGTTGGATACGCAGTATTTT. Its protein is CATSVSGRASLDTQYF. The chain couples TRBV24-1 to TRBJ2-3, with 11 bases fitting TRBD2. V shed 5 bases and J 6 bases; nucleotides not matched to a gene: 9. CDR3 length: 16 residues. The germline V gene has CDR1 KGHDR and CDR2 SFDVKD.

The genes are TRBV4-1 and TRBJ1-2; 9 nucleotides match TRBD1. This CDR3 has 16 residues. Germline CDR1 and CDR2: MGHRA and YSYEKL. V was pared by 2 bases and J by 8 bases, with 12 bases of the junction left unmatched. The CDR3 region is CASSQPGQGRSGGYTF. Written as DNA, the CDR3 is TGCGCCAGCAGCCAACCTGGACAGGGGAGGAGTGGGGGCTACACCTTC.

As DNA, the CDR3 is TGCGCCAGCAGGGGTGTTGGCACTGAAGCTTTCTTT. Its protein is CASRGVGTEAFF. The V and J genes are TRBV10-1 and TRBJ1-1; D ambiguous. CDR1 WNHNN and CDR2 SYGVQD come from the germline V gene (reference sequence). The CDR3 extends over 12 amino acids. Trimming pared 6 bases from V and 4 bases from J, leaving 9 bases between.

V is TRBV7-9 and J is TRBJ2-7; TRBD1 aligns across 9 bases. The ends lost 6 bases at V and 5 bases at J; junction bases unmatched: 20. There are 18 residues in the CDR3. Germline CDR1 is SEHNR and CDR2 is FQNEAQ (reference sequence). The CDR3 DNA is TGTGCCAGCAGTCAACCAAAAAATGCCGGGACAGGGTACAACGAGCAGTACTTC. As protein: CASSQPKNAGTGYNEQYF.

The chain couples TRBV21-1 to TRBJ2-7; the table's D call TRBD2 went unverified against the DNA. TRBV21-1 is flagged as a pseudogene. The CDR3 extends over 17 amino acids. The CDR3 is CASSKKGGPLAGHEQYF. CDR3 in DNA: TGTGCCAGCAGCAAAAAGGGGGGGCCACTAGCGGGACATGAGCAGTACTTC.